The clone carrying this T cell receptor (beta chain) was recorded a few times. The antigen remains unidentified. The sample originates from a study of spatial heterogeneity in lung cancer. In the study overall: Sequences of the beta chain were consistently detected in greater numbers than alpha-chain sequences.

The V gene's germline CDR1 is LGHNT and CDR2 FRNRAP. The CDR3 is made up of 17 amino acids. Trimming took 1 base from V and 7 from J; bases not matched to a gene: 8. Findings of the study overall: There were more appearances of ubiquitous expanded tumor TCRs in blood at resection than at follow-up.

Time point: sample taken at primary tumor resection. Whole RNA obtained from tumor, nontumor lung or frozen PBMC underwent sequencing without sorting. There were some 76 donors, all of them untreated patients with early-stage non-small cell lung cancer. From the 5' RACE reads, TCRdb called clonotypes with MiXCR, one entry per CDR3 protein. The data show some 47,000 distinct CDR3 sequences, with about 7.6% seen just once and approximately 13% held by the top ten. V and J are TRBV12-5 and TRBJ1-6, with 9 bases that match TRBD1. This material consisted of PBMCs, taken at surgery. This receptor was identified in a female donor with early-stage non-small cell lung cancer. The CDR3 nucleotides are TGTGCTAGTGGTTTGGCCTTGACGGGACAGGGAAATTCACCCCTCCACTTT. Amino acid sequence: CASGLALTGQGNSPLHF.